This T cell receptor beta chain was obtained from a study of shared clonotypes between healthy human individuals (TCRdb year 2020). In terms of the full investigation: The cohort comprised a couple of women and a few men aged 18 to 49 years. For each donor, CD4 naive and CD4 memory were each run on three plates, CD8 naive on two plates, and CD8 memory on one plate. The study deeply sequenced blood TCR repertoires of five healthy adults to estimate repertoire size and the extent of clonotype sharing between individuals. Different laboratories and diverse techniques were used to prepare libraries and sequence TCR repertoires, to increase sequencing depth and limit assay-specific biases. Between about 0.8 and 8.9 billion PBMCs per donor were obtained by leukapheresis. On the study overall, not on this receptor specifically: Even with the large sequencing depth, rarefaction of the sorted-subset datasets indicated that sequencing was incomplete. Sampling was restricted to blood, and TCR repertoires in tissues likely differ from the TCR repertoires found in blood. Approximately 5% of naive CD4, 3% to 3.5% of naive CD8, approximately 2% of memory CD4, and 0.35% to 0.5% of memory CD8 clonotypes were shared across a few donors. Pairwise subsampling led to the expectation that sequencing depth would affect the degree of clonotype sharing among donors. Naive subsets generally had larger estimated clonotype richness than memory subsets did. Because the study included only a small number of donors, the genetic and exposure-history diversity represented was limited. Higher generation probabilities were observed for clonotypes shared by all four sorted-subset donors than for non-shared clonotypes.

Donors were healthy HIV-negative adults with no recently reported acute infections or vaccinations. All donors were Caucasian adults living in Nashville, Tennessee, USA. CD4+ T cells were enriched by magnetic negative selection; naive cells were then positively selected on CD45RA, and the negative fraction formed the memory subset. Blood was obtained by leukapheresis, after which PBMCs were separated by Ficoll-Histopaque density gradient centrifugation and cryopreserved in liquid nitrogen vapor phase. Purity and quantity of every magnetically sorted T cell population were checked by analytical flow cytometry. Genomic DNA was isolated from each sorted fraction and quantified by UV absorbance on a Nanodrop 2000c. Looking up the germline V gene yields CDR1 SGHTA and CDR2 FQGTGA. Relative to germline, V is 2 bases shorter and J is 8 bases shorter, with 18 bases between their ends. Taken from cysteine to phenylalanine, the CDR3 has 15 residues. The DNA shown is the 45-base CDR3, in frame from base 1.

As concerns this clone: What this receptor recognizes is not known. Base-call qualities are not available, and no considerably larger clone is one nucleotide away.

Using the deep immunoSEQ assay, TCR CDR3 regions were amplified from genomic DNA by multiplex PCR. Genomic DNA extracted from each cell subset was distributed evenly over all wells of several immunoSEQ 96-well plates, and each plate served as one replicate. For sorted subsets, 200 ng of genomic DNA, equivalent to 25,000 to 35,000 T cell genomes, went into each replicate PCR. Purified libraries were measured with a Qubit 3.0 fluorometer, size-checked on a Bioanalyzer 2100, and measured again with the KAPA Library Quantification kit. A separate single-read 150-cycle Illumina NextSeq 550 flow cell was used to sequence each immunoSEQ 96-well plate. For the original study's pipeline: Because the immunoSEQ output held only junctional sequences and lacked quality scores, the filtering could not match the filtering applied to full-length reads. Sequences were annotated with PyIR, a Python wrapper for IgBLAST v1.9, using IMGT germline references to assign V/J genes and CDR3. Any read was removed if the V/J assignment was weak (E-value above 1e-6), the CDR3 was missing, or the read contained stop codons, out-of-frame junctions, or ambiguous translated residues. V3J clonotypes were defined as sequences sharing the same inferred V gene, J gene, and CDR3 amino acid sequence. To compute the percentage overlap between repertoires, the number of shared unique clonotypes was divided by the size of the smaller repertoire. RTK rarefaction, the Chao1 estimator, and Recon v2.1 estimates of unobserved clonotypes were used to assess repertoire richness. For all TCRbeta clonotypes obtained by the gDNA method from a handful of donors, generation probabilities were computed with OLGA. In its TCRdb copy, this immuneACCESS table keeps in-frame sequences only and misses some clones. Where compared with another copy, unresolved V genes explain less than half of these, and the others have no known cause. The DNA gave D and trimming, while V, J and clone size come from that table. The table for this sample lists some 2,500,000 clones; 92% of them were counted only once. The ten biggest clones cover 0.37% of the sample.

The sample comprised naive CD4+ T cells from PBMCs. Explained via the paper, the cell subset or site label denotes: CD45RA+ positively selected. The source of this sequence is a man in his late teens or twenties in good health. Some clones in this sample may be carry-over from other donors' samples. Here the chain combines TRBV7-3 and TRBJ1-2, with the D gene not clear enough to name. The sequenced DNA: TGTGCCAGCAGCTTATTAGGCAGTCAACCTTCGGGCTACACCTTC. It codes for CASSLLGSQPSGYTF.